This TCR beta chain was sequenced during a study of Ad26.COV2.S vaccination and SARS-CoV-2 variants. Findings of the study overall: Breadth and depth estimates from TCRs may understate total T cell responses.

Libraries were prepared by immunoSEQ multiplex PCR; TCRdb keeps only in-frame clonotypes and omits some of them. The sample yields 300,000 to 400,000 clones, roughly nine tenths seen once. Of note for this clone: Its target is not known. The junction departs from germline at one end; a sequencing error may be responsible.

Treatment denoted: around 19 received Ad26.COV2.S at low or high dose, single or two shots; 5 received placebo; per-sample allocation not given. Vaccine and placebo recipients were sampled on day 63 after the first injection. Per germline, CDR1 LNHDA and CDR2 SQIVND (reference sequence). The CDR3 covers 18 residues. The chain employs TRBV19 and TRBJ1-1; possible D gene TRBD1, 5 bases. The sequences come from peripheral blood, collected in a trial of Ad26.COV2.S vaccine versus placebo. The clonotype was recovered from a person between 18 and 65 years old who received the Ad26.COV2.S COVID-19 vaccine or a placebo. The CDR3 region is CTSANWRRGVGIDTEAFF. The CDR3 DNA reads TGTACCAGTGCGAACTGGAGGCGAGGGGTGGGGATTGACACTGAAGCTTTCTTT.